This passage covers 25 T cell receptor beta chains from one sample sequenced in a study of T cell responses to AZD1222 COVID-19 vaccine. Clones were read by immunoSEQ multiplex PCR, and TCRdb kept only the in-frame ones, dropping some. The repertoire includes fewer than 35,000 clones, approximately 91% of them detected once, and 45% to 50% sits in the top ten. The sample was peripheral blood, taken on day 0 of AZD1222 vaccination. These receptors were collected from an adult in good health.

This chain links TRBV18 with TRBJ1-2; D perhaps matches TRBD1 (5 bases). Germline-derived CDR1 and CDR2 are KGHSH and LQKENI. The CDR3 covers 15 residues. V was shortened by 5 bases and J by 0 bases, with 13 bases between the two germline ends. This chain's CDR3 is CASSASGEANYGYTF. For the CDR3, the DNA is TGTGCCAGCTCAGCTTCGGGGGAAGCTAACTATGGCTACACCTTC.

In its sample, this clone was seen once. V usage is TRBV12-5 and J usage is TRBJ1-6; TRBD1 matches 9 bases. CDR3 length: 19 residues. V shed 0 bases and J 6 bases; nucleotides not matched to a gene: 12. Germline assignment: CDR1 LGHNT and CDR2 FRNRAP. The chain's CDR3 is CASGLVQGTGFSLNSPLHF. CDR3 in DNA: TGTGCTAGTGGTTTGGTACAGGGGACAGGGTTTTCTCTTAATTCACCCCTCCACTTT. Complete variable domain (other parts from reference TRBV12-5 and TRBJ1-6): DARVTQTPRHKVTEMGQEVTMRCQPILGHNTVFWYRQTMMQGLELLAYFRNRAPLDDSGMPKDRFSAEMPDATLATLKIQPSEPRDSAVYFCASGLVQGTGFSLNSPLHFGNGTRLTVT.

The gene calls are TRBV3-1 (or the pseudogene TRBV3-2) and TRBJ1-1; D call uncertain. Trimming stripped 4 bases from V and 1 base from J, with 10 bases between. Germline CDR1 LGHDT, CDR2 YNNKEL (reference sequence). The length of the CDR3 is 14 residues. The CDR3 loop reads CASSPAPGNTEAFF. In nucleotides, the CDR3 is TGTGCCAGCAGCCCAGCACCAGGGAACACTGAAGCTTTCTTT.

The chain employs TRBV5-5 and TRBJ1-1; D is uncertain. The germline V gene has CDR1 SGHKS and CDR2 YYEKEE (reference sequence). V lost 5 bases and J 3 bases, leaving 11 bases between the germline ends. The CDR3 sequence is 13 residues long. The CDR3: CASSLTSHTEAFF. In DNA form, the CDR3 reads TGTGCCAGCAGTTTGACAAGTCACACTGAAGCTTTCTTT.

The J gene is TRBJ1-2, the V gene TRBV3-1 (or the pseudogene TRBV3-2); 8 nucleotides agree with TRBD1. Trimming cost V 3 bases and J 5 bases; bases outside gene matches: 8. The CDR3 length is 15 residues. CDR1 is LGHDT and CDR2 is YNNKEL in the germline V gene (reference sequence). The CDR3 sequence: CASSHSDRGKYGYTF. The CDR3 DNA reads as TGTGCCAGCAGCCACTCAGACAGGGGAAAGTATGGCTACACCTTC.

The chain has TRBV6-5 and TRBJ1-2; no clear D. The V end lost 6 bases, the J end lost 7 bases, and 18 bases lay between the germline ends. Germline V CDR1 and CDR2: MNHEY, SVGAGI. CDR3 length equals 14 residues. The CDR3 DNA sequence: TGTGCCAGCAGCCTGATAGATAACCGGAGTGGCTACACCTTC. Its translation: CASSLIDNRSGYTF.

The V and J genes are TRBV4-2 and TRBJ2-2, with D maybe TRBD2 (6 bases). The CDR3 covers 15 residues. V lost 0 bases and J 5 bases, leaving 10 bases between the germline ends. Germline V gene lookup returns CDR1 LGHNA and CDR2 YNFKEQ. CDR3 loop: CASSQDGGGTGELFF. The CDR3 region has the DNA TGTGCCAGCAGCCAAGATGGAGGAGGGACCGGGGAGCTGTTTTTT.

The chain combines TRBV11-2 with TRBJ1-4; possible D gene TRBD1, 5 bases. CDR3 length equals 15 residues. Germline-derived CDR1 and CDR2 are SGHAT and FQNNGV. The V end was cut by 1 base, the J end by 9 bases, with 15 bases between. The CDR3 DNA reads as TGTGCCAGCAGCTTAGCAGGAAGCAGGGCACAAAAACTGTTTTTT. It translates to CASSLAGSRAQKLFF.

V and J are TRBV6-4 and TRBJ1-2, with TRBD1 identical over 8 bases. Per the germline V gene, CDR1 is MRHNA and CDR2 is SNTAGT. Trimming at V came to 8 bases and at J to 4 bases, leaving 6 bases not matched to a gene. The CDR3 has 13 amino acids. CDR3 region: CASRQGAGYGYTF. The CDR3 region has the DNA TGTGCCAGCCGGCAGGGGGCTGGCTATGGCTACACCTTC.

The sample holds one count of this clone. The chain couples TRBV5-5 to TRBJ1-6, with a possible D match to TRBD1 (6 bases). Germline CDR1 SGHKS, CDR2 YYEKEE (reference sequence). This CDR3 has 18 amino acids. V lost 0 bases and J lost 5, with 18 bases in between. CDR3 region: CASSLGGQRTTNNSPLHF. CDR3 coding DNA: TGTGCCAGCAGCTTGGGGGGGCAGCGAACGACAAATAATTCACCCCTCCACTTT.

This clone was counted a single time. CDR3 protein: CASSLEGPGNTIYF. The CDR3 bases are TGTGCCAGCAGCTTGGAGGGGCCTGGAAACACCATATATTTT. V usage is TRBV7-2 and J usage is TRBJ1-3; D might be TRBD1 (5 bases). CDR1 SGHTA and CDR2 FQGNSA come from the germline V gene. Trimming stripped 3 bases from V and 2 bases from J, with 8 bases between. CDR3 length equals 14 residues.

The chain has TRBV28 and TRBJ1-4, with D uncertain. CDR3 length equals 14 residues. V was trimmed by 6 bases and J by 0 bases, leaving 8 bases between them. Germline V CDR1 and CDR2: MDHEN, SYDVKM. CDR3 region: CASSSPTTNEKLFF. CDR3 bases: TGTGCCAGCAGCTCCCCCACAACTAATGAAAAACTGTTTTTT.

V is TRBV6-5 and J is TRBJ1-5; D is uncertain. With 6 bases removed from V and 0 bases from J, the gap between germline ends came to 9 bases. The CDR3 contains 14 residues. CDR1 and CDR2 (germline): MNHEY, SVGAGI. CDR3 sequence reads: CASSPTYSNQPQHF. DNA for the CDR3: TGTGCCAGCAGCCCGACTTATAGCAATCAGCCCCAGCATTTT.

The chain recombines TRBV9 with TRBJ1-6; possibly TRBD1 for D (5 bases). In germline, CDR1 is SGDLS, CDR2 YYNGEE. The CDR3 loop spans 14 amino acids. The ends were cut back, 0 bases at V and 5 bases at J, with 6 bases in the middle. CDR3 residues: CASSVEGDNSPLHF. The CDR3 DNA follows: TGTGCCAGCAGCGTAGAAGGGGATAATTCACCCCTCCACTTT.

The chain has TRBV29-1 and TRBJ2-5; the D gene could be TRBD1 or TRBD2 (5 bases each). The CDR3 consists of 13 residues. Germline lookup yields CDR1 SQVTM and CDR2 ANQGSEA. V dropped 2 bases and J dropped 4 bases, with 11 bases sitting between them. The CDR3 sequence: CSVERSGGETQYF. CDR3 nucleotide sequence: TGCAGCGTTGAAAGAAGTGGGGGAGAGACCCAGTACTTC.

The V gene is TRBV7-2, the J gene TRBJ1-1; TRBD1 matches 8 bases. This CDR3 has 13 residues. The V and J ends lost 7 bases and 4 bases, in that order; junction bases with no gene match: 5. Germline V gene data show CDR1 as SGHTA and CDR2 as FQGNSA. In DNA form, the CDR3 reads TGTGCCAGCAACTTCGGACAGGGCACTGAAGCTTTCTTT. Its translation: CASNFGQGTEAFF.

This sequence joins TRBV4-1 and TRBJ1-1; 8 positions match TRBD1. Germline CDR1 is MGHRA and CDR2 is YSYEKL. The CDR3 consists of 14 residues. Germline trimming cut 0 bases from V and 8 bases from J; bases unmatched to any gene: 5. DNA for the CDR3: TGCGCCAGCAGCCAAGAATCGGCAGGGGGCGAAGCTTTCTTT. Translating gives CASSQESAGGEAFF.

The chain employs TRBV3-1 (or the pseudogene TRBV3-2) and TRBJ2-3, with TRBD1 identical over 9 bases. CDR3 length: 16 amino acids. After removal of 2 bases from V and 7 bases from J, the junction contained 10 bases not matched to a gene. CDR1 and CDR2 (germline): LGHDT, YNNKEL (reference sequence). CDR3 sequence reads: CASSQRQGVVGYTQYF. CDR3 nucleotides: TGTGCCAGCAGCCAAAGACAGGGGGTAGTAGGGTATACGCAGTATTTT.

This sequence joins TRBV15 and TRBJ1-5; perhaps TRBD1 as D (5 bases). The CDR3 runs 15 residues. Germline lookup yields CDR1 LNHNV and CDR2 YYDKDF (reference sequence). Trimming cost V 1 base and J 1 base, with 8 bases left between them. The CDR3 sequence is CATSRGGRSNQPQHF. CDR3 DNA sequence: TGTGCCACCAGCAGAGGGGGACGGAGCAATCAGCCCCAGCATTTT.

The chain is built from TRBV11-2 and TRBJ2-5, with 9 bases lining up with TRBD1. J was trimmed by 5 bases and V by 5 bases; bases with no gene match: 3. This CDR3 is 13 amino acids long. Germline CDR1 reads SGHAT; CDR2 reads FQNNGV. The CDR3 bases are TGTGCCAGCAGCCCCGGACAGGGGGAGACCCAGTACTTC. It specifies CASSPGQGETQYF.

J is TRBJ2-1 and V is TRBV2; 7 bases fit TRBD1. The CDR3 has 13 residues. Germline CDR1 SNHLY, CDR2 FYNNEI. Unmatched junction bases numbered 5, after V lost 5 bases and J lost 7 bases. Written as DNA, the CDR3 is TGTGCCAGCAGTTCTGACAGGGAGAATGAGCAGTTCTTC. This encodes CASSSDRENEQFF.

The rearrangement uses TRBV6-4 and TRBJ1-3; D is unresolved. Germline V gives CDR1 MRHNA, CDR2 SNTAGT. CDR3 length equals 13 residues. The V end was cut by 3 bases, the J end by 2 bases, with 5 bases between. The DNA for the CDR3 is TGTGCCAGCAGTGAGGGAGCTGGAAACACCATATATTTT. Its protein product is CASSEGAGNTIYF.

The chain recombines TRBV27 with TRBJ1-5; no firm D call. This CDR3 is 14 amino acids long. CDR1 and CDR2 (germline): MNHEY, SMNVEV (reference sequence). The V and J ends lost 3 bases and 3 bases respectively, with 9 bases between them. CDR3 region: CASSLAGNNQPQHF. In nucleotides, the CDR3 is TGTGCCAGCAGTTTGGCGGGGAACAATCAGCCCCAGCATTTT.

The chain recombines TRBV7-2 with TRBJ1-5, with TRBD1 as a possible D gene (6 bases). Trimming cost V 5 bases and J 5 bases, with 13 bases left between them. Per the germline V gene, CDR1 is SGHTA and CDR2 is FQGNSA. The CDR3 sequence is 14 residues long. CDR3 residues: CASSENRVDQPQHF. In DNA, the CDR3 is TGTGCCAGCAGCGAGAACAGGGTGGATCAGCCCCAGCATTTT.

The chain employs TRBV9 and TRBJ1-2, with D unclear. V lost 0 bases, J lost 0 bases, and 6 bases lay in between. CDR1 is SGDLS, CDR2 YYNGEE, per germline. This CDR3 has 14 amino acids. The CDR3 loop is CASSVADSNYGYTF. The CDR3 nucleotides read TGTGCCAGCAGCGTAGCAGATTCTAACTATGGCTACACCTTC. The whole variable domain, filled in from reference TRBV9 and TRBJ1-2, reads DSGVTQTPKHLITATGQRVTLRCSPRSGDLSVYWYQQSLDQGLQFLIQYYNGEERAKGNILERFSAQQFPDLHSELNLSSLELGDSALYFCASSVADSNYGYTFGSGTRLTVV.